This TCR beta chain was profiled in a study of T cell clonotyping in hematopoietic cell transplantation. Study-wide findings and caveats: Graft donor and pretransplant recipient Inverse Simpson Index values predicted broader posttransplant TCR diversity. At the given depth, recipient repertoires were over 95% de novo clonotypes. Recipient TCR diversity dropped after transplant; expanded clonotypes rose from day 30 to 180.

Profiling relied on immunoSEQ multiplex PCR, and the TCRdb table lists in-frame clones only, not all of them. Of approximately 14,000 clones listed, around 84% are singletons. In the case of this clone: Antigen unknown.

Recipient blood drawn about 28 days pretransplant and days 30, 100, 180 after. There are 18 residues in the CDR3. Trimming took off 0 bases at V and 2 bases at J, with 20 bases between the two ends. Per the germline V gene, CDR1 is MGHRA and CDR2 is YSYEKL. The source material was PBMCs, sampled 100 days after allogeneic stem cell transplant. This TCR was recovered from a male patient aged 50 or older who had an allogeneic stem cell transplant from an unrelated donor, so T cells may come from the graft donor. Some clones in this sample may be carry-over from other donors' samples. V gene TRBV4-1 combines with J gene TRBJ2-7; TRBD1 might be the D (6 bases). CDR3 DNA sequence: TGCGCCAGCAGCCAAGACGATGGGGGCAGACTCATACCCTACGAGCAGTACTTC. Translated: CASSQDDGGRLIPYEQYF.